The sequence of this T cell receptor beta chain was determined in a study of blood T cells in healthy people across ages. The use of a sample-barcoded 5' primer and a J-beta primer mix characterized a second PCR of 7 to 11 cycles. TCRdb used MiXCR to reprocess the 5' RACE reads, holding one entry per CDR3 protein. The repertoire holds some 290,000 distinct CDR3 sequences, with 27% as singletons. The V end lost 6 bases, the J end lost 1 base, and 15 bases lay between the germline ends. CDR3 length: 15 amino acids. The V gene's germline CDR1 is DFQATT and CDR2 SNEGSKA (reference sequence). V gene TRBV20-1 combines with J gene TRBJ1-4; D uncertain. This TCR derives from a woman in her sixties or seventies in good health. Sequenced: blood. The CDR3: CSAKTEGLTNEKLFF. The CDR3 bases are TGCAGTGCCAAGACCGAAGGGCTAACTAATGAAAAACTGTTTTTT.